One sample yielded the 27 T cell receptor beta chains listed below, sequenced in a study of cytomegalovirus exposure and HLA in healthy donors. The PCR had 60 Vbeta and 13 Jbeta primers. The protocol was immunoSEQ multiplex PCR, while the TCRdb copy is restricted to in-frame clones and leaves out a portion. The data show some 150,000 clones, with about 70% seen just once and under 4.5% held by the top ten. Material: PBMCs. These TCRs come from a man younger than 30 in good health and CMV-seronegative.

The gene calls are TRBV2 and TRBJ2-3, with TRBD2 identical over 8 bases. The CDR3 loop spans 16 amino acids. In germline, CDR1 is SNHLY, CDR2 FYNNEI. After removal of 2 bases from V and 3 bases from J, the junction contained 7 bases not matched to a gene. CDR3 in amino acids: CASSEQGTRGTDTQYF. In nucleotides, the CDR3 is TGTGCCAGCAGTGAACAGGGGACTAGGGGAACAGATACGCAGTATTTT.

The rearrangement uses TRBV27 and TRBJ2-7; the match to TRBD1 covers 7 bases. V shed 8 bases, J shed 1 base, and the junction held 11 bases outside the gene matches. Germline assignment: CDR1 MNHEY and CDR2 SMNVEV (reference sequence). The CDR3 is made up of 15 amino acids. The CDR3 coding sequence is TGTGCCAGCGCTGAGACATACAGGGGTTCCTACGAGCAGTACTTC. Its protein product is CASAETYRGSYEQYF.

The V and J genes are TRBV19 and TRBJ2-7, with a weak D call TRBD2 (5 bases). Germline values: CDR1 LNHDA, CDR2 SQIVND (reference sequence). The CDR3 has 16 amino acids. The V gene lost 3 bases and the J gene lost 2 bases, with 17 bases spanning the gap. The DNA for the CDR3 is TGTGCCAGTAGTATCTTGGGTTCTCCGGGGACCTACGAGCAGTACTTC. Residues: CASSILGSPGTYEQYF.

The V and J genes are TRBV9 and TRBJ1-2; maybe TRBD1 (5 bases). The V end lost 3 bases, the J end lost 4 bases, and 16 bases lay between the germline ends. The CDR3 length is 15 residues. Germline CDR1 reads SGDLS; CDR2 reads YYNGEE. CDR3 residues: CASSAGGGSFYGYTF. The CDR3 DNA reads TGTGCCAGCAGCGCTGGGGGGGGGAGCTTCTATGGCTACACCTTC.

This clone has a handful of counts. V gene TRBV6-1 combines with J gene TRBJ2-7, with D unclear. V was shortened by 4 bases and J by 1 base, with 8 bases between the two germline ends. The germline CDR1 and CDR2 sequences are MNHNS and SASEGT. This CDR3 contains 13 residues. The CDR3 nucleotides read TGTGCCAGCAGTGTACGAGAGTCCTACGAGCAGTACTTC. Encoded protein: CASSVRESYEQYF.

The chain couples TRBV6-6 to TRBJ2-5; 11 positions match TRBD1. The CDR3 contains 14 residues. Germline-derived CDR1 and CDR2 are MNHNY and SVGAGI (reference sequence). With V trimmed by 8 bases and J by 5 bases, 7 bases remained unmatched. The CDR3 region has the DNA TGTGCCAGCGGACAGGGGGCTCGAGTCGAGACCCAGTACTTC. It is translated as CASGQGARVETQYF.

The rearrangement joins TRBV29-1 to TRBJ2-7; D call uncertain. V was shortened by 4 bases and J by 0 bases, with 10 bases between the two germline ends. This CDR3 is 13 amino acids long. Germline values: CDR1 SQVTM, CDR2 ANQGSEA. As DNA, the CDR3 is TGCAGCGTTGGACCCGGAGCCTCCTACGAGCAGTACTTC. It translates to CSVGPGASYEQYF.

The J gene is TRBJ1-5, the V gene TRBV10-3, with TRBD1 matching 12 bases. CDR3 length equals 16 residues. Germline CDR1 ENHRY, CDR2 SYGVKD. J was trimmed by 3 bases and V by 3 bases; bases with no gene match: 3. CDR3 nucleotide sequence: TGTGCCATCAGTGATGGGACAGGGGGCTCCAATCAGCCCCAGCATTTT. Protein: CAISDGTGGSNQPQHF.

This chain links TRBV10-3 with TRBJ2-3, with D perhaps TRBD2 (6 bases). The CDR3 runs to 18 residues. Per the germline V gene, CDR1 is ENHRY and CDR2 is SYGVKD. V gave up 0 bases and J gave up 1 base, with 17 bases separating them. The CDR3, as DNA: TGTGCCATCAGTGAGTCCATGTTTCCGGGGGAGGGCACAGATACGCAGTATTTT. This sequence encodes CAISESMFPGEGTDTQYF.

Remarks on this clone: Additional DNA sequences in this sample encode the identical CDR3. CDR3 residues: CASSGLAGGQETQYF. The CDR3 coding sequence is TGTGCCAGCAGCGGACTAGCGGGGGGCCAAGAGACCCAGTACTTC. V is TRBV6-1 and J is TRBJ2-5; 14 bases map to TRBD2. The junction had 1 base not matched to a gene; V was cut back by 6 bases and J by 1 base. This CDR3 has 15 amino acids. Per the germline V gene, CDR1 is MNHNS and CDR2 is SASEGT.

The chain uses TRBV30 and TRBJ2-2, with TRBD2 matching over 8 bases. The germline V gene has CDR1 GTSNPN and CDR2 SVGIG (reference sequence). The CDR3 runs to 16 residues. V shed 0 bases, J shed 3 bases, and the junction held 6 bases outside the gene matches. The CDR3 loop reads CAWSVTGRGYTGELFF. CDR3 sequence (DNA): TGTGCCTGGAGTGTAACCGGGAGGGGGTACACCGGGGAGCTGTTTTTT.

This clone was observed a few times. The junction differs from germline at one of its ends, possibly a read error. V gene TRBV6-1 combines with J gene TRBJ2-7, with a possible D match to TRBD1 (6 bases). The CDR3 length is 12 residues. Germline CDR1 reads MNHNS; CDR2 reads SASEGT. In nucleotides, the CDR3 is TGTGCCAGCAGTGACCGACGGACAGTTGAAGGCTTC. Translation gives CASSDRRTVEGF.

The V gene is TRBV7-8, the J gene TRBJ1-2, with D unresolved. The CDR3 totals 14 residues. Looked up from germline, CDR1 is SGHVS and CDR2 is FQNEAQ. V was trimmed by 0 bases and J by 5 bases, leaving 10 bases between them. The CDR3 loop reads CASSLARRTYGYTF. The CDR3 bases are TGTGCCAGCAGCTTAGCGAGGCGGACTTATGGCTACACCTTC.

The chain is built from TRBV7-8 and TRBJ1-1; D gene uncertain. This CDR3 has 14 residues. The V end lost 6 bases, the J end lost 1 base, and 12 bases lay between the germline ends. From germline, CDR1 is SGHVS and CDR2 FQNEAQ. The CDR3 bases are TGTGCCAGCAGTGGGCGTGAGGGGAACACTGAAGCTTTCTTT. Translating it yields CASSGREGNTEAFF.

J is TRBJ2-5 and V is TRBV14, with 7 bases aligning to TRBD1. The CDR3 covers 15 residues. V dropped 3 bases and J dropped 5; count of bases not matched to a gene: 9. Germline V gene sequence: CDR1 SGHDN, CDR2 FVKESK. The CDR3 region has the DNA TGTGCCAGCAGCCACGACGACAGGGTCGGGGAGACCCAGTACTTC. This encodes CASSHDDRVGETQYF.

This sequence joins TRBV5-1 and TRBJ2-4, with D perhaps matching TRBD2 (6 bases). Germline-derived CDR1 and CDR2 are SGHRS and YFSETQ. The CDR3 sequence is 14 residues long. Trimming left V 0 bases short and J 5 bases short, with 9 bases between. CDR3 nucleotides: TGCGCCAGCAGCTTGGTCTCGGGAGAAAACATTCAGTACTTC. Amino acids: CASSLVSGENIQYF.

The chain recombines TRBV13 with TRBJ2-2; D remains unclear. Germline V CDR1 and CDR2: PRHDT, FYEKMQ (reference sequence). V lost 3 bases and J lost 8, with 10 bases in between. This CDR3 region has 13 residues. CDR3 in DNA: TGTGCCAGCAGCTTCCCTCCCCCTGGGGAGCTGTTTTTT. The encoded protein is CASSFPPPGELFF.

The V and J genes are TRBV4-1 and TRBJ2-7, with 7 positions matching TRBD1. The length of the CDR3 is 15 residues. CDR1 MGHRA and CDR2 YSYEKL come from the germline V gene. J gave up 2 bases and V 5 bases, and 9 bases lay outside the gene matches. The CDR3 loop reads CASSSRQGWTYEQYF. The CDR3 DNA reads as TGCGCCAGCAGCTCAAGACAGGGATGGACCTACGAGCAGTACTTC.

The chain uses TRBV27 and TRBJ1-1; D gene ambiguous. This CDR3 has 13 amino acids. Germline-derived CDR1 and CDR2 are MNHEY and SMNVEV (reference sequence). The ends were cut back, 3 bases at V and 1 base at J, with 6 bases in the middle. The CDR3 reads CASSFQENTEAFF. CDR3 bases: TGTGCCAGCAGTTTCCAGGAGAACACTGAAGCTTTCTTT.

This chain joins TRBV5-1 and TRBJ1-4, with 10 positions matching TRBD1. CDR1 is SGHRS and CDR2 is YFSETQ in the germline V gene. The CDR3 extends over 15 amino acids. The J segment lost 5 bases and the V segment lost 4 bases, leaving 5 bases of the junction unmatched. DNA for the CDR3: TGCGCCAGCAGCGGGGGACAGGGGATAAATGAAAAACTGTTTTTT. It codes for CASSGGQGINEKLFF.

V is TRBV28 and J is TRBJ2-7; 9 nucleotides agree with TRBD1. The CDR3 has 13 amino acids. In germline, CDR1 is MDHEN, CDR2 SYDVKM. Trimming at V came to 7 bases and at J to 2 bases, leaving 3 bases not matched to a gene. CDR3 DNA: TGTGCCAGCACGACAGGGGGAACCTACGAGCAGTACTTC. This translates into CASTTGGTYEQYF.

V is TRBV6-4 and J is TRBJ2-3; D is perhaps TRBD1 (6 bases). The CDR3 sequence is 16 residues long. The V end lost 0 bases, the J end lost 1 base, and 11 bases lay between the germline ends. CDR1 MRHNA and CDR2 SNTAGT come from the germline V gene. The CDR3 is CASSDSRGAGTDTQYF. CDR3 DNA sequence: TGTGCCAGCAGTGACTCCAGGGGTGCTGGCACAGATACGCAGTATTTT.

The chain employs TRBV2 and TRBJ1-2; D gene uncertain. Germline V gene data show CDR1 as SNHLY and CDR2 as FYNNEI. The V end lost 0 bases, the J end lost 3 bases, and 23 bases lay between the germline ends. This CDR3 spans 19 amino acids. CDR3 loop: CASSEAFRGYFSADYGYTF. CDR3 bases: TGTGCCAGCAGTGAAGCATTCCGAGGGTATTTCTCCGCTGACTATGGCTACACCTTC.

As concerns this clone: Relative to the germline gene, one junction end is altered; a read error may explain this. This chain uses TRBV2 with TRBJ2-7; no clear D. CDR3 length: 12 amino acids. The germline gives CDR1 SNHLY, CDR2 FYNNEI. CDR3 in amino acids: CACSESAYEQYF. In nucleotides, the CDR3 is TGTGCCTGCAGTGAATCGGCCTACGAGCAGTACTTC.

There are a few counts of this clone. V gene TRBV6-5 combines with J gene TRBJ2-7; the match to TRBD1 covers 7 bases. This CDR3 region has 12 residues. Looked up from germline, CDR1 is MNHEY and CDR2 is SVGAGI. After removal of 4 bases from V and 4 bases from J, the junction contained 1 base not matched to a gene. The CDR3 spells CASSLTGYEQYF. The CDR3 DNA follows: TGTGCCAGCAGTTTGACAGGGTACGAGCAGTACTTC.

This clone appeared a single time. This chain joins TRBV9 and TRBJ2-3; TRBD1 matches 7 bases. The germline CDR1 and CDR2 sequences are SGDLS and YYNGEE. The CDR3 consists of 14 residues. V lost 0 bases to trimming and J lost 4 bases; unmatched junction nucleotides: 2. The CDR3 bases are TGTGCCAGCAGCGTAGGACAGGGAGCAGATACGCAGTATTTT. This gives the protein CASSVGQGADTQYF. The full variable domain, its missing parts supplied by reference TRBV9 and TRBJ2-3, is DSGVTQTPKHLITATGQRVTLRCSPRSGDLSVYWYQQSLDQGLQFLIQYYNGEERAKGNILERFSAQQFPDLHSELNLSSLELGDSALYFCASSVGQGADTQYFGPGTRLTVL.

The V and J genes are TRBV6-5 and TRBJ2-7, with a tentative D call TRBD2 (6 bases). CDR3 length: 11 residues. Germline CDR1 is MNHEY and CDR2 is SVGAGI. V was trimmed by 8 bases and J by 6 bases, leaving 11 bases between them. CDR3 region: CASRTEGEQYF. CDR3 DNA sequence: TGTGCCAGCCGGACGGAGGGCGAGCAGTACTTC.